This T cell receptor beta chain was sequenced for a study of cytomegalovirus exposure and HLA in healthy donors. Whole-study results and caveats: Per published reports, the classifier diagnosed cytomegalovirus status with high specificity and sensitivity.

TCRdb's copy holds only in-frame clones and misses some; the assay was immunoSEQ multiplex PCR. The sample has 110,000 to 150,000 clones, about 95% seen once. In regard to this clone: Its antigen is unidentified.

This CDR3 has 12 amino acids. Germline assignment: CDR1 MNHEY and CDR2 SMNVEV (reference sequence). Trimming left V 8 bases short and J 7 bases short, with 12 bases between. The genes are TRBV27 and TRBJ1-3; no definite D call. The receptor's source is a man younger than 35 in good health and CMV-seropositive. The sequencing input was PBMCs. The CDR3 sequence is CASGFIGNTIYF. As DNA, the CDR3 is TGTGCCAGCGGCTTTATCGGGAACACCATATATTTT.